Listed below are T cell receptor beta chains from one sample, sequenced in a study of early T cells in non-severe SARS-CoV-2 infection. TCRdb called the 5' RACE reads again in MiXCR, with one record for every CDR3 protein. The sample shows approximately 70,000 distinct CDR3 sequences, more than 9.5% of them seen only once. The sample in question was whole blood, obtained at baseline. These receptors came from an adult who was a healthcare worker with PCR-confirmed SARS-CoV-2 infection or an uninfected control (not recorded which). CDR3s include the opening cysteine and the closing phenylalanine or tryptophan. The D gene is left open where the match is weak. Clone size appears in some rows only: once, few, many, or a class for an expanded clone.

d_call j_call clone_size v_call cdr3_aa cdr3_nt
TRBD2 TRBJ2-3 NA TRBV27 CASSSRLAGEEDTQYF TGTGCCAGCAGTTCACGACTAGCGGGGGAGGAGGATACGCAGTATTTT
NA TRBJ2-1 many TRBV20-1 CSAEHISGLNEQFF TGCAGTGCCGAACATATTAGCGGACTCAATGAGCAGTTCTTC
TRBD1 TRBJ2-1 many TRBV2 CASTQGAGEQFF TGTGCCAGCACACAGGGGGCGGGTGAGCAGTTCTTC
TRBD1 TRBJ2-3 few TRBV20-1 CSAPRVEGTGDTQYF TGCAGTGCCCCCCGAGTCGAGGGGACAGGAGATACGCAGTATTTT
NA TRBJ1-3 once TRBV5-1 CASSWGTGNTIYF TGCGCCAGCAGCTGGGGGACTGGAAACACCATATATTTT
TRBD1 TRBJ2-3 many TRBV29-1 CSYRTTGKDTQYF TGCAGCTATAGGACGACAGGGAAGGATACGCAGTATTTT
TRBD1 TRBJ1-6 many TRBV12-3/TRBV12-4 CASSLGGQAFYNSPLHF TGTGCCAGCAGTTTAGGGGGACAGGCCTTCTATAATTCACCCCTCCACTTT
NA TRBJ2-7 NA TRBV12-3/TRBV12-4 CASSFRVWGGSYEQYF TGTGCCAGCAGTTTTCGAGTTTGGGGCGGCTCGTACGAGCAGTACTTC
NA TRBJ2-3 NA TRBV29-1 CSARVTVRADTQYF TGCAGCGCCCGAGTTACCGTAAGGGCAGATACGCAGTATTTT
TRBD1 TRBJ1-1 few TRBV5-1 CASSSQGSTEAFF TGCGCCAGCAGCTCACAGGGGTCCACTGAAGCTTTCTTT